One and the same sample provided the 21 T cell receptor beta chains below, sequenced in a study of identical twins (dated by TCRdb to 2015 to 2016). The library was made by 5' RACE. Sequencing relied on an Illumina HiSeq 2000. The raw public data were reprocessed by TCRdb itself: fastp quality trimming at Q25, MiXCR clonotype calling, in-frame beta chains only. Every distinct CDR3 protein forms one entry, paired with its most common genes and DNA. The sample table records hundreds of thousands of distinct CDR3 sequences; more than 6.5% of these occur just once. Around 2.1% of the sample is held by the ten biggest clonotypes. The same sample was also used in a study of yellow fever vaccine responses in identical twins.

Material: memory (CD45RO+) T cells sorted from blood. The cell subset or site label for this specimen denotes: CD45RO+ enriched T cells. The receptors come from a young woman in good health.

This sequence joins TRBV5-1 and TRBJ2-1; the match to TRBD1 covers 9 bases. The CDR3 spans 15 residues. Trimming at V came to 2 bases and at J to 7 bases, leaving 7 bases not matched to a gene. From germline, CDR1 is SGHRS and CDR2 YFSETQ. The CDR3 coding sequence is TGCGCCAGCAGCTTAGACGGACAGGGGAATAATGAGCAGTTCTTC. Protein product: CASSLDGQGNNEQFF.

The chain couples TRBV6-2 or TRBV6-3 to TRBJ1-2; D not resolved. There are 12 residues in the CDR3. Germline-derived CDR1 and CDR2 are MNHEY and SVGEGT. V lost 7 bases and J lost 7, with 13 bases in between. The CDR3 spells CASNPPGSGYTF. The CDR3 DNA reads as TGTGCCAGCAACCCCCCAGGCAGTGGCTACACCTTC.

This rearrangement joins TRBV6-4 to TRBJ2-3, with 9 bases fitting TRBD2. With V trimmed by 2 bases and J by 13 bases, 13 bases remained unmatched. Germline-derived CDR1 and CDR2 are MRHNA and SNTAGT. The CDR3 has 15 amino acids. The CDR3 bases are TGTGCCAGCAGTGACCGTGCGGGTAGCGGGGGCCCCGAGTATTTT. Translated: CASSDRAGSGGPEYF.

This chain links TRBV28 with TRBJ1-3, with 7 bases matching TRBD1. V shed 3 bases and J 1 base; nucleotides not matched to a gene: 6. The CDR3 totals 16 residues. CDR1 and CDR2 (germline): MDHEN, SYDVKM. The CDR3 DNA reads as TGTGCCAGCAGTTTGTCAGGGGGGACGTCTGGAAACACCATATATTTT. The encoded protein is CASSLSGGTSGNTIYF.

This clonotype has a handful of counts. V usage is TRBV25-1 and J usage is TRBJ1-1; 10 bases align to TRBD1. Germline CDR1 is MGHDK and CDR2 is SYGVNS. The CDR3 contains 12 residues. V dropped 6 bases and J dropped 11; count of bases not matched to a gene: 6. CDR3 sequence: CASSFGDRGAFF. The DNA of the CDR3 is TGTGCCAGCAGCTTTGGGGACAGGGGCGCTTTCTTT. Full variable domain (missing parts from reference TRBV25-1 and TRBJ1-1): EADIYQTPRYLVIGTGKKITLECSQTMGHDKMYWYQQDPGMELHLIHYSYGVNSTEKGDLSSESTVSRIRTEHFPLTLESARPSHTSQYLCASSFGDRGAFFGQGTRLTVV.

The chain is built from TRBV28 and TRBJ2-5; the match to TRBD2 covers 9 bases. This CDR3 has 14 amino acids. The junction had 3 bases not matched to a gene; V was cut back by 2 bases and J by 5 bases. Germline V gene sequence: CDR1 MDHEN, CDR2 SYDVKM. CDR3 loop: CASSLGLARETQYF. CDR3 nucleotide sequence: TGTGCCAGCAGTTTAGGACTAGCGAGGGAGACCCAGTACTTC.

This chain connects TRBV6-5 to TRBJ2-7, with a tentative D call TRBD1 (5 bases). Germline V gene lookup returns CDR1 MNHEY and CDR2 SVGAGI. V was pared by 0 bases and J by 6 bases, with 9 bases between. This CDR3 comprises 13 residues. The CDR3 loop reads CASSYSAGFEQYV. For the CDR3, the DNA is TGTGCCAGCAGTTACTCGGCAGGGTTCGAGCAGTACGTC.

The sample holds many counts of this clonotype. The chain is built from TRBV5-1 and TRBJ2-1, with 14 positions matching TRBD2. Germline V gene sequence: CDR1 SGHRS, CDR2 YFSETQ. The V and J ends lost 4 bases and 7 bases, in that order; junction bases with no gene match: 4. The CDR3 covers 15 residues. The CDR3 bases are TGCGCCAGCAGCCCCGGGACTAGCGGGGGTAATGAGCAGTTCTTC. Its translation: CASSPGTSGGNEQFF.

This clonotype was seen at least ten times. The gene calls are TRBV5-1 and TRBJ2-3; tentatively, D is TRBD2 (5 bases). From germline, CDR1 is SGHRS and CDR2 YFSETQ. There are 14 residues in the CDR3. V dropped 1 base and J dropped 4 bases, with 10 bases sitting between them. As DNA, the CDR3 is TGCGCCAGCAGCTTGAATCTAGCTTCAGATACGCAGTATTTT. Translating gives CASSLNLASDTQYF.

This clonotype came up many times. For the CDR3, the DNA is TGTGCCAGCTGTACCGGGACTAGCGCCTACGAGCAGTACTTC. This encodes CASCTGTSAYEQYF. The chain combines TRBV28 with TRBJ2-7, with TRBD2 matching over 10 bases. V dropped 8 bases and J dropped 2; count of bases not matched to a gene: 6. From germline, CDR1 is MDHEN and CDR2 SYDVKM. The CDR3 has 14 residues.

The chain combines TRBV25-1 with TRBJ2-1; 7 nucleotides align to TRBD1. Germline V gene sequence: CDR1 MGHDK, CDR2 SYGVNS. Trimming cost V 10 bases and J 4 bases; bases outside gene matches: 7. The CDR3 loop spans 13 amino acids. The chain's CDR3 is CATTLTGYNEQFF. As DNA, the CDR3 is TGTGCCACCACCTTGACAGGGTACAATGAGCAGTTCTTC. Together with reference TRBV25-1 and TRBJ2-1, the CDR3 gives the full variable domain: EADIYQTPRYLVIGTGKKITLECSQTMGHDKMYWYQQDPGMELHLIHYSYGVNSTEKGDLSSESTVSRIRTEHFPLTLESARPSHTSQYLCATTLTGYNEQFFGPGTRLTVL.

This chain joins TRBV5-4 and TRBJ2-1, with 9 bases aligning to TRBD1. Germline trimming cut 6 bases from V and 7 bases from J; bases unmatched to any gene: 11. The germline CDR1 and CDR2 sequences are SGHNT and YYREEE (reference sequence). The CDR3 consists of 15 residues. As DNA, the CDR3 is TGTGCCAGCACCCCGCTGGGACAGGGTAAGAATGAGCAGTTCTTC. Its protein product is CASTPLGQGKNEQFF.

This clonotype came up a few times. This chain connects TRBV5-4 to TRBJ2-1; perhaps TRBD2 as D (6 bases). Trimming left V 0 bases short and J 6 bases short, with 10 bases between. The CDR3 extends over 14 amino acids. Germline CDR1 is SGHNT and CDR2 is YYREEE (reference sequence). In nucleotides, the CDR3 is TGTGCCAGCAGCTTGGGAGCGGGCCTCAATGAGCAGTTCTTC. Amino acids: CASSLGAGLNEQFF.

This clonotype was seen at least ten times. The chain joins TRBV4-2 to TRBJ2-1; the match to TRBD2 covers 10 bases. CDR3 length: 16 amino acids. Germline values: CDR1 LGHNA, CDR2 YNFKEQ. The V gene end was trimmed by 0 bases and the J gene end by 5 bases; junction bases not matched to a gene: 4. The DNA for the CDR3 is TGTGCCAGCAGCCAAGATCGTCTAGCGGGGGACAATGAGCAGTTCTTC. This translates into CASSQDRLAGDNEQFF.

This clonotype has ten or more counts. The CDR3 DNA sequence: TGTGCCAGCAGCCAAATCACAGGACTCCTTCCCACCTTC. Translation gives CASSQITGLLPTF. The chain couples TRBV14 to TRBJ1-2; D is possibly TRBD1 (5 bases). Trimming took 2 bases from V and 13 from J, leaving 17 bases between them. Germline CDR1 is SGHDN and CDR2 is FVKESK. This CDR3 has 13 amino acids.

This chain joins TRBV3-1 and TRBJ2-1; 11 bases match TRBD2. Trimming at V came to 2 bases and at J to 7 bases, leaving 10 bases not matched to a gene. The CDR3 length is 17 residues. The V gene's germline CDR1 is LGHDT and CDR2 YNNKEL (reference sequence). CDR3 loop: CASSQTPSGRLGNEQFF. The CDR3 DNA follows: TGTGCCAGCAGCCAAACCCCTAGCGGGAGGCTTGGGAATGAGCAGTTCTTC.

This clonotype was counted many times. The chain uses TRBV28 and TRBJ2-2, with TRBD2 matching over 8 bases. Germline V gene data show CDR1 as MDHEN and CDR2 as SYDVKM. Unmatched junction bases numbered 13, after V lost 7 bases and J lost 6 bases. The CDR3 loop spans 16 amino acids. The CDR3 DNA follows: TGTGCCAGCACCAACGCGGGGGGCGCCGCCCCCGGGGAGCTGTTTTTT. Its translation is CASTNAGGAAPGELFF.

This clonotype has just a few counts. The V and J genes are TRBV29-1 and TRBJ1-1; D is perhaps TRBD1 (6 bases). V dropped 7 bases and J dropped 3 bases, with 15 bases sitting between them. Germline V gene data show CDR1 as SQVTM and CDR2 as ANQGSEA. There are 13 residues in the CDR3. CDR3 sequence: CSGKITGYTEAFF. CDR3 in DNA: TGCAGCGGGAAAATAACAGGGTACACTGAAGCTTTCTTT.

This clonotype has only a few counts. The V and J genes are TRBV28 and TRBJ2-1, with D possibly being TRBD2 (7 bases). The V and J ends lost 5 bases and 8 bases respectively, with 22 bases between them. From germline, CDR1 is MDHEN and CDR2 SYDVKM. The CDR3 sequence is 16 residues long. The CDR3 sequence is CASSQGGRGSADEQFF. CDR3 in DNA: TGTGCCAGCAGTCAAGGGGGGAGGGGCTCCGCGGATGAGCAGTTCTTC.

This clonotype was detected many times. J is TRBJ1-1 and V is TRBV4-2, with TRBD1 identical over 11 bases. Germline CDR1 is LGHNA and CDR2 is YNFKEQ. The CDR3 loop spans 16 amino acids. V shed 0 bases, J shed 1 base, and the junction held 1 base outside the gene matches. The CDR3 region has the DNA TGTGCCAGCAGCCAAGAGGACAGGGGGCCGAACACTGAAGCTTTCTTT. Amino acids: CASSQEDRGPNTEAFF.

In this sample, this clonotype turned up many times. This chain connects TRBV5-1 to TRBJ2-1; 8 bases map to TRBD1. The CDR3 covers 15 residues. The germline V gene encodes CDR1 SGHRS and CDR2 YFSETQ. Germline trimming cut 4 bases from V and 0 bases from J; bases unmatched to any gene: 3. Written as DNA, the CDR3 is TGCGCCAGCAGCAACACAGGGGGCTCCTACAATGAGCAGTTCTTC. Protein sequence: CASSNTGGSYNEQFF.